Shown below are 14 T cell receptor beta chains from a single sample sequenced in a study of blood T cell repertoires in COVID-19. TCRdb's table, derived via immunoSEQ multiplex PCR, lists solely in-frame clones and lacks some. The sample yields 150,000 to 200,000 clones, about four fifths seen once. The sequenced sample consisted of peripheral blood. The receptors here all came from a man in his 60s with active or convalescent COVID-19.

This clone was seen only a few times. The chain couples TRBV28 to TRBJ2-7; possible D gene TRBD1, 6 bases. The CDR3 runs 17 residues. V was clipped by 1 base and J by 0 bases, with 16 bases between them. Germline CDR1 reads MDHEN; CDR2 reads SYDVKM. The CDR3 is CASSLSTAGTNSYEQYF. For the CDR3, the DNA is TGTGCCAGCAGTTTATCCACGGCAGGGACAAACTCCTACGAGCAGTACTTC.

The CDR3 protein is CASSRGGYEQYF. CDR3 nucleotide sequence: TGTGCCAGCAGCCGGGGGGGCTACGAGCAGTACTTC. The chain links TRBV7-2 to TRBJ2-7, with 8 nucleotides matching TRBD2. The CDR3 consists of 12 residues. Looked up from germline, CDR1 is SGHTA and CDR2 is FQGNSA. With 5 bases clipped from V and 3 bases from J, the junction kept 0 bases outside the gene matches.

The V and J genes are TRBV29-1 and TRBJ1-1, with D possibly being TRBD1 (5 bases). Trimming took 5 bases from V and 1 from J, leaving 11 bases between them. The CDR3 runs 13 residues. The germline CDR1 and CDR2 sequences are SQVTM and ANQGSEA. CDR3 residues: CSVHRGGNTEAFF. CDR3 sequence (DNA): TGCAGCGTTCATCGCGGGGGGAACACTGAAGCTTTCTTT.

The J gene is TRBJ2-7, the V gene TRBV7-9; 14 bases are a match to TRBD2. Germline CDR1 is SEHNR and CDR2 is FQNEAQ (reference sequence). The CDR3 consists of 15 residues. J was trimmed by 6 bases and V by 3 bases; bases with no gene match: 4. The CDR3 sequence: CASSLGLAGVGEQYF. As DNA, the CDR3 is TGTGCCAGCAGCTTGGGACTAGCGGGAGTAGGCGAGCAGTACTTC.

V is TRBV4-2 and J is TRBJ2-1; TRBD2 matches 8 bases. From germline, CDR1 is LGHNA and CDR2 YNFKEQ. The length of the CDR3 is 17 residues. V lost 0 bases and J lost 6; bases outside the gene matches: 10. CDR3 protein: CASSQDQAGVRGNEQFF. CDR3 in DNA: TGTGCCAGCAGCCAAGACCAAGCGGGGGTACGGGGCAATGAGCAGTTCTTC.

The rearrangement uses TRBV23-1 and TRBJ1-1; D gene unclear. Being an ORF, TRBV23-1 has a function that is uncertain. The CDR3 runs to 14 residues. V was pared by 3 bases and J by 4 bases, with 12 bases between. This CDR3 reads CASSHPGHGTEAFF. The CDR3 nucleotides read TGCGCCAGCAGTCACCCCGGTCACGGCACTGAAGCTTTCTTT.

This clone showed up many times. The V gene is TRBV11-2, the J gene TRBJ1-1; 8 bases are a match to TRBD1. The CDR3 contains 15 residues. Germline V gene sequence: CDR1 SGHAT, CDR2 FQNNGV. After removal of 3 bases from V and 5 bases from J, the junction contained 8 bases not matched to a gene. CDR3 sequence (DNA): TGTGCCAGCAGCTTTCAAGGACAGGGTCGAACTGAAGCTTTCTTT. Translated, it gives CASSFQGQGRTEAFF.

This chain joins TRBV3-1 (or the pseudogene TRBV3-2) and TRBJ2-5; 8 bases line up with TRBD2. CDR3 length equals 13 residues. The germline gives CDR1 LGHDT, CDR2 YNNKEL (reference sequence). After removal of 4 bases from V and 3 bases from J, the junction contained 1 base not matched to a gene. The CDR3 DNA sequence: TGTGCCAGCAGCCTACTAGCGGAAGAGACCCAGTACTTC. Protein sequence: CASSLLAEETQYF.

The gene calls are TRBV7-9 and TRBJ1-2, with 10 bases aligning to TRBD1. Germline trimming cut 5 bases from V and 4 bases from J; bases unmatched to any gene: 4. Germline V gene lookup returns CDR1 SEHNR and CDR2 FQNEAQ (reference sequence). The CDR3 spans 14 residues. The CDR3 here is CASSPRQGAYGYTF. CDR3 bases: TGTGCCAGCAGCCCCAGACAGGGGGCCTATGGCTACACCTTC.

The rearrangement uses TRBV3-1 (or the pseudogene TRBV3-2) and TRBJ1-2; no clear D gene. The ends were cut back, 0 bases at V and 8 bases at J, with 19 bases in the middle. The CDR3 covers 16 residues. Per the germline V gene, CDR1 is LGHDT and CDR2 is YNNKEL (reference sequence). CDR3 coding DNA: TGTGCCAGCAGCCAAGAGACCGGACGAGGGCTGAGGGGCTACACCTTC. Amino acids: CASSQETGRGLRGYTF.

This chain joins TRBV12-3 or TRBV12-4 and TRBJ2-5; tentative D call: TRBD1 (5 bases). The CDR3 sequence is 13 residues long. Trimming took 6 bases from V and 1 from J, leaving 9 bases between them. CDR3 loop: CASRKDSQETQYF. CDR3 in DNA: TGTGCCAGCAGGAAAGACAGCCAAGAGACCCAGTACTTC.

This chain joins TRBV11-2 and TRBJ2-2; weak D call: TRBD2 (5 bases). The CDR3 contains 15 residues. The V gene lost 4 bases and the J gene lost 4 bases, with 13 bases spanning the gap. CDR1 and CDR2 (germline): SGHAT, FQNNGV. The CDR3 bases are TGTGCCAGCAGCTCCCAGAGGGTCCCCACCGGGGAGCTGTTTTTT. This sequence encodes CASSSQRVPTGELFF.

A word on this clone: Other DNA sequences from this sample encode an identical CDR3 as well. V is TRBV5-4 and J is TRBJ2-7, with D possibly matching TRBD1 (5 bases). CDR1 SGHNT and CDR2 YYREEE come from the germline V gene (reference sequence). V lost 1 base to trimming and J lost 9 bases, with 14 bases between them. The CDR3 spans 13 residues. The CDR3 region has the DNA TGTGCCAGCAGCTTGCCTCAAGGAAGGGGGCAGTACTTC. Residues: CASSLPQGRGQYF.

V and J are TRBV4-1 and TRBJ1-6, with 7 bases lining up with TRBD1. Germline CDR1 reads MGHRA; CDR2 reads YSYEKL. This CDR3 comprises 16 residues. The V and J ends lost 4 bases and 0 bases, in that order; junction bases with no gene match: 3. Here the CDR3 DNA reads TGCGCCAGCAGCCTGACAGGGAGCTCCTATAATTCACCCCTCCACTTT. Its translation: CASSLTGSSYNSPLHF.